This T cell receptor beta chain is from a study of blood T cell repertoires in COVID-19. TCRdb keeps only in-frame clones here, not all; method: immunoSEQ multiplex PCR. The data show some 170,000 clones, with more than 70% seen just once and 7.5% to 9.5% held by the top ten. Germline CDR1 is MNHEY and CDR2 is SVGAGI. V dropped 2 bases and J dropped 11 bases, with 15 bases sitting between them. This CDR3 contains 13 residues. The genes are TRBV6-5 and TRBJ1-1, with a possible D match to TRBD1 (5 bases). The receptor's source is a woman in her sixties or seventies with acute or convalescent COVID-19. Input material: peripheral blood. The CDR3 DNA reads TGTGCCAGCAGTTACCCGGACACCCGTGAGGCTTTCTTT. Translating gives CASSYPDTREAFF.